The 2 T cell receptor beta chains presented below share a single source sample, sequenced in a study of cytomegalovirus exposure and HLA in healthy donors. The study ran its PCR with 60 Vbeta and 13 Jbeta primers. Libraries were prepared by immunoSEQ multiplex PCR; TCRdb keeps only in-frame clonotypes and omits some of them. Seen here are 150,000 to 200,000 clones, approximately 80% observed once, and the top ten hold less than 2%. Material for sequencing was PBMCs. The receptors were gathered from a woman aged 25 to 45 in good health and CMV-seronegative.

V usage is TRBV11-2 and J usage is TRBJ2-5; D is undetermined. The J call could be wrong; TRBJ2-7 is a better fit for the DNA end. Germline V gene lookup returns CDR1 SGHAT and CDR2 FQNNGV. This CDR3 spans 14 amino acids. DNA for the CDR3: TGTGCCAGCAGCTTAGACACCCCCTCCTACGAGCAGTACTTC. Protein: CASSLDTPSYEQYF.

The CDR3 spells CASSILLAVQQNTEAFF. In DNA form, the CDR3 reads TGTGCCAGTAGTATTCTTTTGGCCGTACAGCAGAACACTGAAGCTTTCTTT. The chain joins TRBV19 to TRBJ1-1, with unresolved D. Between the trimmed V and J ends, which lost 3 bases and 1 base, there was a span of 18 bases. Germline V gene lookup returns CDR1 LNHDA and CDR2 SQIVND (reference sequence). This CDR3 has 17 amino acids.